The clone carrying this TCR beta chain was observed a single time. Original methodology: Amplification of reference gene primers provided the estimated nucleated cell counts. Only in-frame clones appear in the TCRdb table, and some are missing; sequencing was by immunoSEQ multiplex PCR. V, J and clone size are taken as reported in that table, and D and trimming were inferred from the DNA itself. The repertoire holds hundreds of thousands of clones, roughly 87% seen once, with 2.2% in the top ten. The data were taken from a study of blood T cell repertoires in COVID-19. Study overall: There were acute and convalescent COVID-19 samples, and they came from the United States, Italy and Spain. In each case, the material was cDNA or gDNA derived from T cells, B-cell-depleted T cells, or PBMCs.

This CDR3 contains 14 residues. Germline V gene sequence: CDR1 SGHRS, CDR2 YFSETQ. V lost 3 bases and J lost 4; bases outside the gene matches: 5. The receptor was derived from a woman between 45 and 65 years old who had recovered from COVID-19. The chain combines TRBV5-1 with TRBJ1-2; 8 positions agree with TRBD1. The specimen was peripheral blood. DNA for the CDR3: TGCGCCAGCAGCTACGGACAGGGTACCTATGGCTACACCTTC. Amino acid sequence: CASSYGQGTYGYTF.